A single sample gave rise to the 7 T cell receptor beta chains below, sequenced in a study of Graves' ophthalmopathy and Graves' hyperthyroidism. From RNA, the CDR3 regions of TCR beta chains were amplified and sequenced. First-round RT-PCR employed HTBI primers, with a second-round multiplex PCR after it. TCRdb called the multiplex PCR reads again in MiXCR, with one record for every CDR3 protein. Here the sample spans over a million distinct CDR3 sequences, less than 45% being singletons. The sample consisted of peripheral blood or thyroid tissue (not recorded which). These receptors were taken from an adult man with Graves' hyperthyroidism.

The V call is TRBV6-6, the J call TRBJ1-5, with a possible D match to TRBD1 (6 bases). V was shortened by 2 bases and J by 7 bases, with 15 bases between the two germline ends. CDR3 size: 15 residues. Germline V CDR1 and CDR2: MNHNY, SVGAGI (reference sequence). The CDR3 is CASSYDRTYEQPQHF. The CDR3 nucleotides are TGTGCCAGCAGTTACGACAGGACCTACGAGCAGCCCCAGCATTTT.

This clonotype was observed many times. The CDR3 loop reads CSARGGWVSGEQYF. The CDR3 nucleotides are TGCAGTGCCCGAGGGGGTTGGGTTTCGGGCGAGCAGTACTTC. This sequence joins TRBV20-1 and TRBJ2-7; a weak D match, TRBD1 (6 bases). Trimming took off 6 bases at V and 6 bases at J, with 21 bases between the two ends. The CDR3 has 14 residues. Germline CDR1 reads DFQATT; CDR2 reads SNEGSKA (reference sequence).

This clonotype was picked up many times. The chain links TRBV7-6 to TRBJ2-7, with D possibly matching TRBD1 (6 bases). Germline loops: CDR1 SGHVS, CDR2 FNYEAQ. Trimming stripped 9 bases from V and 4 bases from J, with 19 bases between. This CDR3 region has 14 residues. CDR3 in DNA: TGTGCCAGTGGATCCGCGCAGGGGAATTACGAGCAGTACTTC. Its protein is CASGSAQGNYEQYF.

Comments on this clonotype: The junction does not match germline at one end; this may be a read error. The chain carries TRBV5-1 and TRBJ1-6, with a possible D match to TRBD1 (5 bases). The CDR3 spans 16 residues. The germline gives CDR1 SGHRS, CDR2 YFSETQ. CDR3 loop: CASSLPRDYYNSPLHF. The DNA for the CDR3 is TGTGCCAGCAGCTTACCCCGGGACTACTATAATTCACCCCTCCACTTT.

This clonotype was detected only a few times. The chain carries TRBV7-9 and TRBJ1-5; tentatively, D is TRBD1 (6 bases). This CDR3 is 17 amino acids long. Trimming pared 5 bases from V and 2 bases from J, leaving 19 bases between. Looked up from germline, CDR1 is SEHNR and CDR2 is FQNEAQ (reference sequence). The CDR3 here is CASSQDPGVRGNQPQHF. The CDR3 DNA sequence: TGTGCCAGCAGCCAAGATCCAGGGGTTCGGGGCAATCAGCCCCAGCATTTT.

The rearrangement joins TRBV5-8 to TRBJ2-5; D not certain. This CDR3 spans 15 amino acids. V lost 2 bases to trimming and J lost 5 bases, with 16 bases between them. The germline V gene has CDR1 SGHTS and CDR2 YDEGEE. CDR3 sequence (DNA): TGTGCCAGCAGCTTATTGGATGAGAACTTCGAGACCCAGTACTTC. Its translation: CASSLLDENFETQYF.

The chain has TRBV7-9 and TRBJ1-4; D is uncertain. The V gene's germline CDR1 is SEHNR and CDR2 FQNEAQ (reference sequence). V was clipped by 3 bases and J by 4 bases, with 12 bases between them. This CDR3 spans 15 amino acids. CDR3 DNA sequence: TGTGCCAGCAGCTTCATGGAGGAAATTAATGAAAAACTGTTTTTT. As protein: CASSFMEEINEKLFF.